These T cell receptor beta chains were read from a single sample in a study of identical twins. Via MiXCR, TCRdb re-called the 5' RACE reads, giving one row per CDR3 protein. The data show hundreds of thousands of distinct CDR3 sequences, about 12% seen once. The same sample was also used in a study of yellow fever vaccine responses in identical twins.

Material: PBMCs. The receptors originated from a woman aged 18-29 years in good health. The CDR3 runs from the conserved cysteine through the conserved F or W. D genes are given only for firm matches. Size is stated for part of the rows, as once, few or many counts, or as a class when the clone is expanded.

J gene	V gene	D gene	clone size	CDR3 protein	CDR3 DNA
TRBJ2-3	TRBV10-3	TRBD2	-	CAISEGRGTFTDTQYF	TGTGCCATCAGTGAGGGGCGGGGGACCTTCACAGATACGCAGTATTTT
TRBJ2-5	TRBV12-3/TRBV12-4	TRBD1	many	CASSRQTGERETQYF	TGTGCCAGCAGCCGACAGACAGGGGAAAGGGAGACCCAGTACTTC
TRBJ2-7	TRBV13	TRBD1	-	CASSLKGQGWDEQYF	TGTGCCAGCAGCTTAAAGGGACAGGGCTGGGACGAGCAGTACTTC
TRBJ2-1	TRBV27	TRBD2	-	CASSFRTSGRALSYNEQFF	TGTGCCAGCAGTTTTCGGACTAGCGGGAGGGCCCTGTCCTACAATGAGCAGTTCTTC
TRBJ1-1	TRBV29-1	-	few	CSVLENTEAFF	TGCAGCGTTTTAGAGAACACTGAAGCTTTCTTT
TRBJ2-1	TRBV4-1	TRBD2	-	CASSQGTSGLGQFF	TGCGCCAGCAGCCAAGGGACTAGCGGACTGGGGCAGTTCTTC
TRBJ2-7	TRBV28	TRBD2	many	CASSLVLAGVYEQYF	TGTGCCAGCAGTTTGGTCTTAGCGGGAGTCTACGAGCAGTACTTC
TRBJ2-2	TRBV20-1	TRBD1	-	CSASVTGGFGELFF	TGCAGTGCTAGTGTGACAGGGGGCTTCGGGGAGCTGTTTTTT
TRBJ2-1	TRBV29-1	-	few	CSVEDQRYSYNEQFF	TGCAGCGTTGAAGATCAGAGATACTCCTACAATGAGCAGTTCTTC
TRBJ2-1	TRBV10-3	TRBD2	-	CAISGTSGRGGEQFF	TGTGCCATCAGTGGGACTAGCGGCCGCGGGGGGGAGCAGTTCTTC
TRBJ2-3	TRBV6-1	-	few	CASSEVVLGADTQYF	TGTGCCAGCAGTGAAGTGGTTTTGGGGGCAGATACGCAGTATTTT
TRBJ1-2	TRBV3-1	-	few	CASSPNVVVKGYTF	TGTGCCAGCAGCCCAAATGTAGTCGTGAAGGGCTACACCTTC
TRBJ2-1	TRBV12-3/TRBV12-4	TRBD2	-	CASSPGLGVNTEQFF	TGTGCCAGCAGTCCAGGACTAGGGGTTAACACTGAGCAGTTCTTC
TRBJ2-1	TRBV4-1	-	few	CASSPIRTTWGQFF	TGCGCCAGCAGCCCCATTCGGACGACGTGGGGGCAGTTCTTC
TRBJ1-5	TRBV28	-	few	CASSLTPLRHYSNQPQHF	TGTGCCAGCAGTTTAACCCCCCTCAGGCATTATAGCAATCAGCCCCAGCATTTT
TRBJ2-1	TRBV20-1	-	few	CSAGHSSYNEQFF	TGCAGTGCCGGACACAGCTCCTACAATGAGCAGTTCTTC
TRBJ2-2	TRBV12-5	TRBD2	few	CASGLVWGTSGNTGELFF	TGTGCTAGTGGTTTGGTATGGGGGACTAGCGGGAACACCGGGGAGCTGTTTTTT
TRBJ1-2	TRBV7-9	TRBD1	-	CASSLGTGIPSSYGYTF	TGTGCCAGCAGCTTAGGGACAGGGATACCGTCCTCCTATGGCTACACCTTC
TRBJ2-3	TRBV5-4	-	-	CASSWGRVQASRYTDTQYF	TGTGCCAGCAGCTGGGGACGTGTCCAGGCTAGCCGCTACACAGATACGCAGTATTTT
TRBJ2-5	TRBV28	TRBD2	-	CASRRGTGGKETQYF	TGTGCCTCCCGAAGGGGGACGGGAGGGAAAGAGACCCAGTACTTC
TRBJ1-2	TRBV9	-	few	CASSPWDPTYGYTF	TGTGCCAGCAGCCCGTGGGACCCAACGTATGGCTACACCTTC
TRBJ2-5	TRBV9	-	-	CASSAQGGQETQYF	TGTGCCAGCAGCGCACAGGGAGGTCAAGAGACCCAGTACTTC
TRBJ1-5	TRBV12-3/TRBV12-4	-	many	CASSSRGEGQPQHF	TGTGCCAGCAGTTCTAGGGGTGAAGGGCAGCCCCAGCATTTT
TRBJ2-2	TRBV6-4	TRBD1	-	CASSDGTGAGELFF	TGTGCCAGCAGTGACGGGACAGGGGCCGGGGAGCTGTTTTTT
TRBJ2-3	TRBV7-6	TRBD2	-	CASSPYGGGASTDTQYF	TGTGCCAGCAGCCCTTACGGCGGGGGGGCTAGTACAGATACGCAGTATTTT
TRBJ1-2	TRBV6-6	-	once	CASSYSQTNYGYTF	TGTGCCAGCAGTTACTCGCAGACTAACTATGGCTACACCTTC
TRBJ2-5	TRBV3-1	TRBD2	few	CASSQGVSAGLAGRLQETQYF	TGTGCCAGCAGCCAAGGAGTAAGCGCGGGACTAGCGGGGAGGCTCCAAGAGACCCAGTACTTC
TRBJ2-3	TRBV10-3	TRBD2	many	CATGGGPTDTQYF	TGTGCCACCGGGGGGGGGCCCACAGATACGCAGTATTTT
TRBJ2-4	TRBV12-3/TRBV12-4	TRBD2	many	CASRSGLAGGQYF	TGTGCCAGCAGATCGGGACTAGCGGGGGGACAGTACTTC
TRBJ1-2	TRBV19	-	few	CASSNGRENYGYTF	TGTGCCAGTAGTAACGGCAGGGAAAACTATGGCTACACCTTC
TRBJ2-7	TRBV6-2/TRBV6-3	TRBD2	-	CASSYPSWTSGTYEQYF	TGTGCCAGCAGTTACCCTTCCTGGACTAGCGGGACCTACGAGCAGTACTTC
TRBJ2-5	TRBV11-2	-	-	CASSLVAGLGETQYF	TGTGCCAGCAGCTTAGTTGCAGGGTTGGGAGAGACCCAGTACTTC
TRBJ2-3	TRBV6-1	TRBD1	-	CASSVDRGSTDTQYF	TGTGCCAGCAGTGTTGACAGGGGCAGCACAGATACGCAGTATTTT
TRBJ2-6	TRBV9	-	-	CASSVEDSGANVLTF	TGTGCCAGCAGCGTAGAGGACTCTGGGGCCAACGTCCTGACTTTC
TRBJ2-5	TRBV19	-	-	CASSIVGYAETQYF	TGTGCCAGTAGTATAGTGGGATATGCGGAGACCCAGTACTTC
TRBJ2-7	TRBV3-1	-	-	CASSQVVNEQYF	TGTGCCAGCAGCCAAGTGGTCAACGAGCAGTACTTC
TRBJ2-7	TRBV27	-	-	CASSLSSGGYEQYF	TGTGCCAGCAGTTTAAGCTCAGGGGGGTACGAGCAGTACTTC
TRBJ2-3	TRBV29-1	-	-	CSVDARAKADTQYF	TGCAGCGTTGACGCAAGGGCGAAGGCAGATACGCAGTATTTT
TRBJ2-7	TRBV5-1	-	-	CASSLAGSDLVHEQYF	TGCGCCAGCAGCTTGGCCGGGTCAGATCTCGTTCACGAGCAGTACTTC
TRBJ2-7	TRBV11-3	TRBD1	few	CASSGVDRSYEQYF	TGTGCCAGCAGCGGGGTGGACAGGTCCTACGAGCAGTACTTC
TRBJ2-1	TRBV11-1	TRBD2	few	CASSNGLAGELSHNEQFF	TGTGCCAGCAGCAACGGACTAGCGGGAGAACTATCACACAATGAGCAGTTCTTC
TRBJ1-2	TRBV6-5	-	-	CASSNRVSGYTF	TGTGCCAGCAGTAACAGGGTTAGTGGCTACACCTTC
TRBJ2-1	TRBV5-1	TRBD2	-	CASTLAGSSYNEQFF	TGCGCCAGCACCCTAGCGGGCAGCTCCTACAATGAGCAGTTCTTC